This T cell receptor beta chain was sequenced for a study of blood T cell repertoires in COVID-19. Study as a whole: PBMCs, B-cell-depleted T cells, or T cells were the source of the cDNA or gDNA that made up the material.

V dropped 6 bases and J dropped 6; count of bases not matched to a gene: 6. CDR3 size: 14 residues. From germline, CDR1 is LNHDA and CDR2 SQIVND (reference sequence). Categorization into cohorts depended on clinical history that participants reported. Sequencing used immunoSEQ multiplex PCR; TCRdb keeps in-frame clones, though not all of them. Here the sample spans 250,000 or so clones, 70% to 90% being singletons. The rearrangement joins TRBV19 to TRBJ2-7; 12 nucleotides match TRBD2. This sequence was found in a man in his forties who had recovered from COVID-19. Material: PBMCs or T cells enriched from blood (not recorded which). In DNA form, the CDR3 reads TGTGCCAGTAGCCAGACTAGCGGGAGTGGCGAGCAGTACTTC. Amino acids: CASSQTSGSGEQYF.